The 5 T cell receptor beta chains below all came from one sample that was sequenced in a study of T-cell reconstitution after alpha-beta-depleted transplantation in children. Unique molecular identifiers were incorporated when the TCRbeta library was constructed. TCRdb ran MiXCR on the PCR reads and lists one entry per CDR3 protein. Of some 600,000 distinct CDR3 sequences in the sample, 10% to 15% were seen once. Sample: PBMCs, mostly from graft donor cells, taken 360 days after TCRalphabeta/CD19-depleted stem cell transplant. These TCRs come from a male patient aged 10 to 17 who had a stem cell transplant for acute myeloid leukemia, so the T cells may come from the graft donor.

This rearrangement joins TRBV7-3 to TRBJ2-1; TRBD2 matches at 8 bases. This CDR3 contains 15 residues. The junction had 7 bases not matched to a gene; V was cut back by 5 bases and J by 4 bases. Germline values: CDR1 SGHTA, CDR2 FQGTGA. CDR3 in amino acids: CASSRTSGLYNEQFF. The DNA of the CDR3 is TGTGCCAGCAGCCGTACTAGCGGACTATACAATGAGCAGTTCTTC.

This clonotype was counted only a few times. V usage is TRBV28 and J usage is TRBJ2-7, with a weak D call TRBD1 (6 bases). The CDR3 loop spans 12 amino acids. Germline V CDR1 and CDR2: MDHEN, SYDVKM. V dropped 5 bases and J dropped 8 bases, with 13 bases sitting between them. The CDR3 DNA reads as TGTGCCAGCAGTACCACAGGGTTGAAGCAGTACTTC. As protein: CASSTTGLKQYF.

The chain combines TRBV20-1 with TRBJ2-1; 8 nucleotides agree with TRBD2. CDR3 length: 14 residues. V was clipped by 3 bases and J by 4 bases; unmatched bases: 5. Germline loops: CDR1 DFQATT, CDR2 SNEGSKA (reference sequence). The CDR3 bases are TGCAGTGCTAGTAACAGCGGGAGTTACAATGAGCAGTTCTTC. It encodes CSASNSGSYNEQFF.

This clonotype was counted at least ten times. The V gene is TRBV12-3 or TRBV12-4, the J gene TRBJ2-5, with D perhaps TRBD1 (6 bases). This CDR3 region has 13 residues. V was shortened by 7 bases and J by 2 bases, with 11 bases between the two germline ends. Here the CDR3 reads CASTPDRQETQYF. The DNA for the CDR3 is TGTGCCAGCACCCCGGACAGACAAGAGACCCAGTACTTC.

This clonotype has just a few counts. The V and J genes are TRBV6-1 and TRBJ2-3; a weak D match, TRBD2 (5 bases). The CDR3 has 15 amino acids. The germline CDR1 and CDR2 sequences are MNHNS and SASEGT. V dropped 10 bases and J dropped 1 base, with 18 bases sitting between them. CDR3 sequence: CATKSAGRGTDTQYF. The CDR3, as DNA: TGTGCCACCAAGTCTGCGGGCCGCGGCACAGATACGCAGTATTTT.